A single sample gave rise to the 4 T cell receptor beta chains below, sequenced in a study of blood T cell repertoires in COVID-19. Clones were sequenced by immunoSEQ multiplex PCR, and TCRdb holds only the in-frame ones, with some missing. This sample has about 46,000 clones, with around 88% found just once. The specimen was peripheral blood. These receptors were collected from a woman at least 80 years old with acute or convalescent COVID-19.

CDR3 protein: CASSLVAGLTGELFF. The CDR3 bases are TGTGCCAGCAGCTTAGTAGCGGGGCTCACCGGGGAGCTGTTTTTT. This chain links TRBV7-8 with TRBJ2-2; 8 nucleotides line up with TRBD2. CDR1 SGHVS and CDR2 FQNEAQ come from the germline V gene. The CDR3 covers 15 residues. J lost 4 bases, V lost 1 base, and 2 bases had no gene match. The full variable domain, rest sourced from reference TRBV7-8 and TRBJ2-2, is GAGVSQSPRYKVAKRGQDVALRCDPISGHVSLFWYQQALGQGPEFLTYFQNEAQLDKSGLPSDRFFAERPEGSVSTLKIQRTQQEDSAVYLCASSLVAGLTGELFFGEGSRLTVL.

V usage is TRBV5-1 and J usage is TRBJ2-1, with 9 positions matching TRBD2. V lost 7 bases to trimming and J lost 9 bases; unmatched junction nucleotides: 17. The CDR3 totals 16 residues. CDR1 and CDR2 (germline): SGHRS, YFSETQ. CDR3 in amino acids: CASVPLWSSGGTEQFF. The CDR3, as DNA: TGCGCCAGCGTGCCGTTGTGGAGTAGCGGGGGTACTGAGCAGTTCTTC.

This chain joins TRBV7-9 and TRBJ1-4; TRBD1 might be the D (6 bases). The ends were cut back, 3 bases at V and 0 bases at J, with 8 bases in the middle. The CDR3 is made up of 15 amino acids. From germline, CDR1 is SEHNR and CDR2 FQNEAQ (reference sequence). The CDR3 DNA sequence: TGTGCCAGCAGCTTGGGGGACACAACTAATGAAAAACTGTTTTTT. It encodes CASSLGDTTNEKLFF.

This clone was found a few times. The rearrangement links TRBV7-2 to TRBJ2-2; TRBD2 agrees at 9 bases. V trimming: 3 bases; J trimming: 7 bases; junction bases outside the gene matches: 3. Germline CDR1 SGHTA, CDR2 FQGNSA. The CDR3 is made up of 14 amino acids. The CDR3 region has the DNA TGTGCCAGCAGCTTCGCGCGGGGGGGCGGGGAGCTGTTTTTT. Its protein is CASSFARGGGELFF.